The rows below give T cell receptor beta chains drawn from one sample of a study of cytomegalovirus exposure and HLA in healthy donors. Using immunoSEQ multiplex PCR, the repertoire was profiled, and TCRdb retains in-frame clones only, with some absent. The sample lists more than 80,000 clones, around 79% seen once, with 5.9% in the top ten. Sample: PBMCs. The receptors derive from a man between 18 and 35 years old in good health and CMV-seropositive. Both conserved end residues are part of each CDR3. The D gene is left open where the match is weak. Clone size is shown for a subset of rows, as once, few, many or a class of expanded clone.

D gene | J gene | V gene | clone size | CDR3 DNA | CDR3 protein
TRBD2 | TRBJ2-3 | TRBV13 | . | TGTGCCAGCAGCGACCGGAGACTAGCGTCGACAGATACGCAGTATTTT | CASSDRRLASTDTQYF
. | TRBJ2-7 | TRBV7-8 | . | TGTGCCAGCAGCCCCCTCTGGGGGGAAGCTCGCTACGAGCAGTACTTC | CASSPLWGEARYEQYF
TRBD1 | TRBJ1-5 | TRBV18 | . | TGTGCCAGCTCAGACAGGGCAGTCGGTCAGCCCCAGCATTTT | CASSDRAVGQPQHF
TRBD2 | TRBJ2-5 | TRBV7-8 | once | TGTGCCAGCAGCTTCAGCGGGAGCCAGACCCAGTACTTC | CASSFSGSQTQYF
. | TRBJ1-5 | TRBV6-1 | . | TGTGCCAGCAGTGAAGCAGCGGGTCTCGGTCAGCCCCAGCATTTT | CASSEAAGLGQPQHF
TRBD1 | TRBJ2-2 | TRBV13 | . | TGTGCCAGCAGCCCCTGGACAGGGACCGGGGAGCTGTTTTTT | CASSPWTGTGELFF
TRBD1 | TRBJ2-7 | TRBV15 | . | TGTGCCACCAGCAGAGTCAGGGGGTCCTACGAGCAGTACTTC | CATSRVRGSYEQYF
TRBD2 | TRBJ2-5 | TRBV6-1 | . | TGTGCCAGCAGTGAAGCGCCGGGAACTAGCGCCGAGTGGAAGACCCAGTACTTC | CASSEAPGTSAEWKTQYF
. | TRBJ1-1 | TRBV7-6 | . | TGTGCCAGCAGCAGCGAAAACACTGAAGCTTTCTTT | CASSSENTEAFF
. | TRBJ1-1 | TRBV28 | . | TGTGCCAGCAGTTTTCCTTATTCCACTGAAGCTTTCTTT | CASSFPYSTEAFF
. | TRBJ2-7 | TRBV6-5 | . | TGTGCGACGCGGGTGACCTACGAGCAGTACTTC | CATRVTYEQYF
. | TRBJ2-3 | TRBV4-1 | . | TGCGCCAGCAGCCGACTAGTTACAGATACGCAGTATTTT | CASSRLVTDTQYF
. | TRBJ2-5 | TRBV4-1 | . | TGCGCCAGCAGCCACCCCACAGGCGTACAAGAGACCCAGTACTTC | CASSHPTGVQETQYF
TRBD2 | TRBJ2-5 | TRBV11-2 | . | TGTGCCAGCAGCTTAGCAGCGGGAGGCGGGGAGACCCAGTACTTC | CASSLAAGGGETQYF
TRBD1 | TRBJ2-3 | TRBV25-1 | . | TGTGCCAGCAGGGACAACAGGGGGACGCAGTATTTT | CASRDNRGTQYF
TRBD1 | TRBJ2-7 | TRBV18 | . | TGTGCCAGCTCGACAGGGGGCCTGTACGAGCAGTACTTC | CASSTGGLYEQYF
TRBD2 | TRBJ2-7 | TRBV10-1 | . | TGCGCCAGCAGTGAGAGCCTAGCGGGAACCCACGAGCAGTACTTC | CASSESLAGTHEQYF
TRBD1 | TRBJ2-7 | TRBV4-1 | . | TGCGCCAGCAGCCAGCCGGGACAGGGGGTATACGAGCAGTACTTC | CASSQPGQGVYEQYF
TRBD2 | TRBJ2-1 | TRBV4-1 | . | TGCGCCAGCAGCCAAACCCCTGGGGGCGGGAGGAGGGGGAATGAGCAGTTCTTC | CASSQTPGGGRRGNEQFF
. | TRBJ1-4 | TRBV6-5 | few | TGTGCCAGCAGCCTCCGCGGATGGACTAATGAAAAACTGTTTTTT | CASSLRGWTNEKLFF
. | TRBJ2-1 | TRBV6-6 | . | TGTGCCAGCAGCCCAGGGATCCATGAGCAGTTCTTC | CASSPGIHEQFF
. | TRBJ2-3 | TRBV13 | . | TGTGCCAGCAGCCCTCGCGCGGGGCGCACAGATACGCAGTATTTT | CASSPRAGRTDTQYF
. | TRBJ2-5 | TRBV18 | . | TGTGCCAGCTCAGCTATGGGACTCTACCAAGAGACCCAGTACTTC | CASSAMGLYQETQYF
. | TRBJ1-2 | TRBV29-1 | . | TGCAGCGGCCAAGAGGGCGGTAGGGGCTACACCTTC | CSGQEGGRGYTF
. | TRBJ1-1 | TRBV20-1 | . | TGCAGTGCTGGCGGGGACCTAGAAGCTTTCTTT | CSAGGDLEAFF
TRBD1 | TRBJ1-1 | TRBV5-1 | once | TGCGCCAGCAGCTTCCGGGACAGGGGGCGAGTGGCGAACACTGAAGCTTTCTTT | CASSFRDRGRVANTEAFF
TRBD1 | TRBJ2-7 | TRBV5-1 | . | TGCGCCAGCAGTTTCGCGGACAGGCTCTACGAGCAGTACTTC | CASSFADRLYEQYF
. | TRBJ2-5 | TRBV7-9 | . | TGTGCCAGCAGCTCTCGGGACACCAACCAAGAGACCCAGTACTTC | CASSSRDTNQETQYF
. | TRBJ2-3 | TRBV4-1 | . | TGCGCCAGCAGCCAAGCTAAAACTAGCTCCCCCAGCACAGATACGCAGTATTTT | CASSQAKTSSPSTDTQYF
. | TRBJ1-2 | TRBV11-2 | once | TGTGCCAGCAGTAGGTCGGAGGTCTATGGCTACACCTTC | CASSRSEVYGYTF
TRBD2 | TRBJ2-1 | TRBV11-3 | . | TGTGCCAGCAGCCCGGGACTAGCTGTGAATGAGCAGTTCTTC | CASSPGLAVNEQFF
. | TRBJ2-2 | TRBV19 | few | TGTGCCAGTAGTACCTTGCGGGATGGCGGGGAGCTGTTTTTT | CASSTLRDGGELFF
TRBD1 | TRBJ1-1 | TRBV6-4 | . | TGTGCCAGCAGTGTTGGACAGGGGGACACTGAAGCTTTCTTT | CASSVGQGDTEAFF
. | TRBJ2-1 | TRBV7-2 | once | TGTGCCAGCTTAAGGCGGCTCCGGCAGTTCTTC | CASLRRLRQFF
TRBD1 | TRBJ1-1 | TRBV9 | . | TGTGCCAGCAGCGTAGGAATCTGGACAGGGGGCGCCGGTAGCACTGAAGCTTTCTTT | CASSVGIWTGGAGSTEAFF
. | TRBJ2-3 | TRBV19 | . | TGTGCCAGTAGGGACTCATACACAGATACGCAGTATTTT | CASRDSYTDTQYF
TRBD1 | TRBJ2-2 | TRBV7-9 | . | TGTGCCAGAGACAGGGGTAACACCGGGGAGCTGTTTTTT | CARDRGNTGELFF
. | TRBJ2-1 | TRBV6-5 | . | TGTGCCAGCAGGTCACGACTAGTCGGTGAGCAGTTCTTC | CASRSRLVGEQFF
. | TRBJ2-3 | TRBV7-8 | once | TGTGCCAGTTCACGGGACACCAGCACAGATACGCAGTATTTT | CASSRDTSTDTQYF
TRBD2 | TRBJ2-3 | TRBV10-3 | once | TGTGCCATCAGTTTCGATCGGGGGACTAGCGGTACAGATACGCAGTATTTT | CAISFDRGTSGTDTQYF
TRBD1 | TRBJ2-7 | TRBV28 | once | TGTGCCAGCAGTGGGGGACAGGGATGGAGCTACGAGCAGTACTTC | CASSGGQGWSYEQYF
. | TRBJ2-7 | TRBV27 | . | TGTGCCAGCAGTGAGCAGGGTAGCTACGAGCAGTACTTC | CASSEQGSYEQYF
. | TRBJ1-4 | TRBV9 | . | TGTGCCAGCAGTTCGGGGGTATCAAGTGAAAAACTGTTTTTT | CASSSGVSSEKLFF
TRBD2 | TRBJ2-1 | TRBV9 | . | TGTGCCAGCAGCGTTCTGGCGGGAGGGTACAATGAGCAGTTCTTC | CASSVLAGGYNEQFF
. | TRBJ2-5 | TRBV10-3 | . | TGTGCCACACAGACAGGTCAAGTACAAGAGACCCAGTACTTC | CATQTGQVQETQYF
TRBD2 | TRBJ2-3 | TRBV6-7 | . | TGTGCCAGCGCCTACCAGGGGCGGGGGGCGAGTCCCACAGATACGCAGTATTTT | CASAYQGRGASPTDTQYF
TRBD2 | TRBJ2-7 | TRBV5-6 | . | TGTGCCAGCAGCTTGGTTCTAGCGGCCTACGAGCAGTACTTC | CASSLVLAAYEQYF
. | TRBJ1-5 | TRBV6-1 | . | TGTGCCAGCAGTGGTCAGGGCCGGGGCAATCAGCCCCAGCATTTT | CASSGQGRGNQPQHF
TRBD1 | TRBJ1-5 | TRBV5-4 | . | TGTGCCAGCAGTCCCGGACAGGGGCATCAGCCCCAGCATTTT | CASSPGQGHQPQHF
TRBD2 | TRBJ2-3 | TRBV5-4 | . | TGTGCCAGCAGCTTGAAGCTAGCGGGGCTCACAGATACGCAGTATTTT | CASSLKLAGLTDTQYF
. | TRBJ2-2 | TRBV4-2 | . | TGTGCCAGCAGCCAAGATGTCAACAGGGAACCCGGGGAGCTGTTTTTT | CASSQDVNREPGELFF
. | TRBJ2-7 | TRBV29-1 | once | TGCAGCGTTGTCTTTCGGCAGGGCCGATCCTACGAGCAGTACTTC | CSVVFRQGRSYEQYF
. | TRBJ2-7 | TRBV9 | . | TGTGCCAGCAGCGTAGGACCAGGGGAGCAGTACTTC | CASSVGPGEQYF
. | TRBJ1-5 | TRBV2 | . | TGTGCCAGCAGCCCAGACACCTATAGCAATCAGCCCCAGCATTTT | CASSPDTYSNQPQHF
. | TRBJ1-2 | TRBV7-9 | . | TGTGCCAGCAGCACGTATGGAGATTATAGCTACACCTTC | CASSTYGDYSYTF
. | TRBJ1-5 | TRBV28 | . | TGTGCCAGCAGACTAAGTGGGCAGCCCCAGCATTTT | CASRLSGQPQHF
. | TRBJ1-3 | TRBV6-1 | few | TGTGCCAGCAGTCCTCGGTACGGAAACACCATATATTTT | CASSPRYGNTIYF
TRBD2 | TRBJ2-3 | TRBV29-1 | . | TGCAGCGCACCTACTAGCGGGAGCAGCGGAAGTACAGATACGCAGTATTTT | CSAPTSGSSGSTDTQYF
TRBD1 | TRBJ2-1 | TRBV4-1 | . | TGCGCCAGCAGCCAATCCGACAGGGGACCGTACAATGAGCAGTTCTTC | CASSQSDRGPYNEQFF
. | TRBJ1-2 | TRBV12-5 | . | TGTGCTAGTGGGACAGCCGGAGCTAACTATGGCTACACCTTC | CASGTAGANYGYTF